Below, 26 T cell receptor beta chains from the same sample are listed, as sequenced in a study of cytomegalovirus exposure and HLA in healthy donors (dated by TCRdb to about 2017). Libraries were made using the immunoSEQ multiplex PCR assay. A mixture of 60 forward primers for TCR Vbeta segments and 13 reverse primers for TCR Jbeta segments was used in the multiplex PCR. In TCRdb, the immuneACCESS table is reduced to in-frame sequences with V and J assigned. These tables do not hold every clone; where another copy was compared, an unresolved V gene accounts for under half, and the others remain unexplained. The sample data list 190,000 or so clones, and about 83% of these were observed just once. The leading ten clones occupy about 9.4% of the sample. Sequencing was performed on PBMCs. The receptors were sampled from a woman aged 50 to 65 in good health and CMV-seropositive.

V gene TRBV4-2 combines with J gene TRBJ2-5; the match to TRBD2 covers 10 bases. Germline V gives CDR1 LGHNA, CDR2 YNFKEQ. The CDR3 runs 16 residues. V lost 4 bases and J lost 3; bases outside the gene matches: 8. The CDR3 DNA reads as TGTGCCAGCAGCCGAGTAGCGGGGGGCTCAGAAGAGACCCAGTACTTC. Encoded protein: CASSRVAGGSEETQYF.

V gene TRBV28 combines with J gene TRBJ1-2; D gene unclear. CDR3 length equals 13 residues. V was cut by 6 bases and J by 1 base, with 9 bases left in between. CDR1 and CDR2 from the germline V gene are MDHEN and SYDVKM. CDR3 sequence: CASSLPVNYGYTF. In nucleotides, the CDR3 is TGTGCCAGCAGCCTACCGGTTAACTATGGCTACACCTTC.

The CDR3 protein is CASSLTQGTDTQYF. In nucleotides, the CDR3 is TGTGCCAGCAGCTTAACCCAGGGAACAGATACGCAGTATTTT. The J gene is TRBJ2-3, the V gene TRBV11-2; TRBD1 is a possible D gene (5 bases). Per germline, CDR1 SGHAT and CDR2 FQNNGV. Trimming removed 2 bases from V and 3 bases from J, with 9 bases in between. The CDR3 length is 14 residues.

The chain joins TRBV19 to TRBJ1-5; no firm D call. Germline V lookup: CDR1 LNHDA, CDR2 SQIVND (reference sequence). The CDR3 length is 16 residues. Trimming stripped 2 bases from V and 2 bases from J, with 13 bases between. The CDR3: CASSISRTRGNQPQHF. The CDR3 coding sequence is TGTGCCAGTAGTATAAGTCGAACGAGGGGCAATCAGCCCCAGCATTTT.

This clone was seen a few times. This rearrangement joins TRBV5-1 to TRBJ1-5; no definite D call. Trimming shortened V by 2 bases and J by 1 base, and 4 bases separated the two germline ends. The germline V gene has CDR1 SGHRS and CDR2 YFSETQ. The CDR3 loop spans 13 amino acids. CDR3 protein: CASSFLSNQPQHF. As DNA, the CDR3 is TGCGCCAGCAGCTTTCTAAGCAATCAGCCCCAGCATTTT. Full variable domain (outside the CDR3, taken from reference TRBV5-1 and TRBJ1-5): KAGVTQTPRYLIKTRGQQVTLSCSPISGHRSVSWYQQTPGQGLQFLFEYFSETQRNKGNFPGRFSGRQFSNSRSEMNVSTLELGDSALYLCASSFLSNQPQHFGDGTRLSIL.

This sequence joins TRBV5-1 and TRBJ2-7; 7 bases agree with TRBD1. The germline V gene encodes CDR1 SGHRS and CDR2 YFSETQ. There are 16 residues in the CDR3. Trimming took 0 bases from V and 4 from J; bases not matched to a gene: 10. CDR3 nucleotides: TGCGCCAGCAGCTTGGGGCACCGGGACAGCATTTACGAGCAGTACTTC. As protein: CASSLGHRDSIYEQYF. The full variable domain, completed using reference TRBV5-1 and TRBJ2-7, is KAGVTQTPRYLIKTRGQQVTLSCSPISGHRSVSWYQQTPGQGLQFLFEYFSETQRNKGNFPGRFSGRQFSNSRSEMNVSTLELGDSALYLCASSLGHRDSIYEQYFGPGTRLTVT.

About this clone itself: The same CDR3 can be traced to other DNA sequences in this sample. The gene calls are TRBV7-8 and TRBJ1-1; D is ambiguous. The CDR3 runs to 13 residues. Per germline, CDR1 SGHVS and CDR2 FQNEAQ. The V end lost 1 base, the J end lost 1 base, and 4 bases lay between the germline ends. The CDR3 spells CASSLDRNTEAFF. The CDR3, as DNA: TGTGCCAGCAGCTTAGATAGGAACACTGAAGCTTTCTTT.

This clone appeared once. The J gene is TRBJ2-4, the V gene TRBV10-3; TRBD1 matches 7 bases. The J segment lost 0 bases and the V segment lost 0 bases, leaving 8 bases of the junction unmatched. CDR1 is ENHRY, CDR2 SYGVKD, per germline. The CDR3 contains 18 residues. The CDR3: CAISESGSGQQAKNIQYF. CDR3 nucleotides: TGTGCCATCAGTGAGTCGGGGTCGGGACAGCAAGCCAAAAACATTCAGTACTTC.

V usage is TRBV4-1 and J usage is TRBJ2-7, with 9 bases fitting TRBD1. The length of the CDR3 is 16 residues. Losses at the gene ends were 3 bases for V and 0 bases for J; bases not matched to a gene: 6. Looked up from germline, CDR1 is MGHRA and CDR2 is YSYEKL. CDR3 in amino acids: CASSHGGTGSSYEQYF. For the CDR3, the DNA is TGCGCCAGCAGCCATGGAGGGACAGGGAGCTCCTACGAGCAGTACTTC.

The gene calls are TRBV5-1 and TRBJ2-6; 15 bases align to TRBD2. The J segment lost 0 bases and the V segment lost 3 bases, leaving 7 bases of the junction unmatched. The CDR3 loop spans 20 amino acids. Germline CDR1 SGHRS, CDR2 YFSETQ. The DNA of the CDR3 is TGCGCCAGCAGCTCGGGACTAGCGGGGGGTTATTTCTCTGGGGCCAACGTCCTGACTTTC. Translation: CASSSGLAGGYFSGANVLTF.

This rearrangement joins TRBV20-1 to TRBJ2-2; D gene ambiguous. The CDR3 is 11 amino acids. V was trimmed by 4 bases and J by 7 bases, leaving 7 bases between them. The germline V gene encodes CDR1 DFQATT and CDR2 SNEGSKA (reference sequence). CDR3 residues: CSATSVGELFF. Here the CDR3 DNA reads TGCAGTGCTACTAGTGTCGGGGAGCTGTTTTTT.

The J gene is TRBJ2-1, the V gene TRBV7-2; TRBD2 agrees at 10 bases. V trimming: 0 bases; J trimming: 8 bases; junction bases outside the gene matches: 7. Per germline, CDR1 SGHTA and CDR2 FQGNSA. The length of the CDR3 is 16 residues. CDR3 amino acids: CASSLAGLAGADEQFF. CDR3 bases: TGTGCCAGCAGCTTAGCCGGGCTAGCGGGGGCGGATGAGCAGTTCTTC.

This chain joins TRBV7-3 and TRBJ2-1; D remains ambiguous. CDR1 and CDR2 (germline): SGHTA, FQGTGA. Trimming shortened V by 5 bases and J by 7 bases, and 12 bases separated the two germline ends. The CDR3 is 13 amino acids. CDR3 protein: CASSPSESNEQFF. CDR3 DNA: TGTGCCAGCAGCCCCTCTGAGTCTAATGAGCAGTTCTTC.

This CDR3 is CASSYSRQGVQGYTF. The CDR3 DNA is TGTGCCAGCAGTTACTCGAGACAGGGAGTACAGGGCTACACCTTC. The chain employs TRBV6-5 and TRBJ1-2, with 7 bases matching TRBD1. The CDR3 sequence is 15 residues long. V shed 0 bases and J 8 bases; nucleotides not matched to a gene: 9. The germline V gene encodes CDR1 MNHEY and CDR2 SVGAGI.

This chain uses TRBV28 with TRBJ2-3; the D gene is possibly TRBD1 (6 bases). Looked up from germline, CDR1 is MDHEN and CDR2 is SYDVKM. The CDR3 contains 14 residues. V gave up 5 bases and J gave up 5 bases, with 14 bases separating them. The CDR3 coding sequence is TGTGCCAGCAGTGAACAGGGAATCGGAGATACGCAGTATTTT. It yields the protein CASSEQGIGDTQYF.

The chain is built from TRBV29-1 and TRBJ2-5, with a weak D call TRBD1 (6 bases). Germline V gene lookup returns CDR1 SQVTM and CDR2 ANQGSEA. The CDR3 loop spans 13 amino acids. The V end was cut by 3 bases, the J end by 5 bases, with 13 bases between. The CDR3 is CSVDFLRGETQYF. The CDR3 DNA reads TGCAGCGTTGATTTCCTTAGGGGGGAGACCCAGTACTTC.

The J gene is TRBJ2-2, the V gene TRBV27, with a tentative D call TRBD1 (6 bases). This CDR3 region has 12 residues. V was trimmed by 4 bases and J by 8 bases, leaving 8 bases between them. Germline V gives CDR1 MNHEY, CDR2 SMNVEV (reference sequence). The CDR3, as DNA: TGTGCCAGCAGTTACAGGGTTGGGGAGCTGTTTTTT. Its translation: CASSYRVGELFF.

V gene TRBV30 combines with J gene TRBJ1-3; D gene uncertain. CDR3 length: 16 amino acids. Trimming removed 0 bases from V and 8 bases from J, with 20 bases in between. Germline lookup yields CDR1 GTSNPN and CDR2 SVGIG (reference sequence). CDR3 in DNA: TGTGCCTGGAGTGTACCCGGCTCCCCGCGGATGGACACCATATATTTT. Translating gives CAWSVPGSPRMDTIYF.

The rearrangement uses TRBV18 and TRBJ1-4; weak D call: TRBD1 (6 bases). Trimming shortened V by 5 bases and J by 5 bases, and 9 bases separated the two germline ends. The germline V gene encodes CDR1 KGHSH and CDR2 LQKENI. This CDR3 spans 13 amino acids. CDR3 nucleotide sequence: TGTGCCAGCTCAGGGGACAAAAATGAAAAACTGTTTTTT. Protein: CASSGDKNEKLFF.

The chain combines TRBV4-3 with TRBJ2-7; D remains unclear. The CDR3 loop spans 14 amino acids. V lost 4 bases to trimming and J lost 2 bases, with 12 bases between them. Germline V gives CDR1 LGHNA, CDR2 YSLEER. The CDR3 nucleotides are TGCGCCAGCAGCCTACGCCACCAGACCTACGAGCAGTACTTC. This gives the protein CASSLRHQTYEQYF.

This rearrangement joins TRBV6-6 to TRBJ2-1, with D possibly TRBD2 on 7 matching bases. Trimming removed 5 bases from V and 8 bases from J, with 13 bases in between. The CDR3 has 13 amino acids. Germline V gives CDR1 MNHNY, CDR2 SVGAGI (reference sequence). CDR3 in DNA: TGTGCCAGCAGTCCCCCGGGGGGCGATGAGCAGTTCTTC. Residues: CASSPPGGDEQFF.

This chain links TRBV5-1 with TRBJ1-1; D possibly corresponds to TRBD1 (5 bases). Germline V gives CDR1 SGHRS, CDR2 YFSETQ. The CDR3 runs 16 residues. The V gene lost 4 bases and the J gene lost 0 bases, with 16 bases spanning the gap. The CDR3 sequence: CASSPTPTELNTEAFF. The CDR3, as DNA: TGCGCCAGCAGCCCGACCCCGACAGAATTGAACACTGAAGCTTTCTTT.

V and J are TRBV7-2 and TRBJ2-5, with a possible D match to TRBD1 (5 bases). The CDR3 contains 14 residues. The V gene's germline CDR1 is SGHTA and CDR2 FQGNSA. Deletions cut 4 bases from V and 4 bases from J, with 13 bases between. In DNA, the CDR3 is TGTGCCAGCAGCTCTGGACATTCCCCAGAGACCCAGTACTTC. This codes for CASSSGHSPETQYF.

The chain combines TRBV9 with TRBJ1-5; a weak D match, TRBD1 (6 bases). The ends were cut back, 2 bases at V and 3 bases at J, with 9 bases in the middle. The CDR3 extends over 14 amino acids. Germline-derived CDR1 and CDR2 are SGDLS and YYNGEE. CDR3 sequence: CASSVGQNNQPQHF. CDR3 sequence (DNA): TGTGCCAGCAGCGTCGGACAGAACAATCAGCCCCAGCATTTT.

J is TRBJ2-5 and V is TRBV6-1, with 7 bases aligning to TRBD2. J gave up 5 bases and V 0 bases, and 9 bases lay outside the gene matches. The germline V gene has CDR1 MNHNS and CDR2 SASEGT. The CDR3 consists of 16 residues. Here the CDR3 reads CASSEALGGAGETQYF. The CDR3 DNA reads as TGTGCCAGCAGTGAAGCGCTGGGTGGAGCGGGGGAGACCCAGTACTTC.

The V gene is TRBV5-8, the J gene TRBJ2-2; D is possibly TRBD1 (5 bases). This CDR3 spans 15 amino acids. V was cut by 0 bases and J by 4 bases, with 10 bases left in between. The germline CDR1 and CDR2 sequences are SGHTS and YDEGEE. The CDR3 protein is CASSLAGLRTGELFF. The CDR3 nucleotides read TGTGCCAGCAGCTTGGCAGGGTTACGCACCGGGGAGCTGTTTTTT.